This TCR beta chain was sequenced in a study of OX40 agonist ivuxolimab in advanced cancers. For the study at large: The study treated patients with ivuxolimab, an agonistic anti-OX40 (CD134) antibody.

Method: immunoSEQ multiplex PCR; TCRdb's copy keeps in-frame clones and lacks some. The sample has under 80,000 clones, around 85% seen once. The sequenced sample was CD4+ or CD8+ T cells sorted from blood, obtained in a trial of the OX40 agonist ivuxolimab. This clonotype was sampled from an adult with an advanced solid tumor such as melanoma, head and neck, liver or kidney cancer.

The CDR3 DNA reads as TGTGCCAGCAGCGTGTACAGGGGAATAGGCGGTAATTCACCCCTCCACTTT. This codes for CASSVYRGIGGNSPLHF. The chain has TRBV5-4 and TRBJ1-6; 7 nucleotides match TRBD1. Germline assignment: CDR1 SGHNT and CDR2 YYREEE (reference sequence). Trimming at V came to 4 bases and at J to 6 bases, leaving 13 bases not matched to a gene. This CDR3 has 17 amino acids.